These 14 T cell receptor beta chains were sequenced from one sample in a study of shared clonotypes between healthy human individuals. TCRdb's table, derived via immunoSEQ multiplex PCR, lists solely in-frame clones and lacks some. This sample yields fewer than 1.4 million clones, of which 78% are seen a single time; roughly 0.65% belongs to the top ten. Sequencing used memory CD4+ T cells from PBMCs. Stated subset: CD45RA-negative fraction. These receptors originate from a man aged 18 to 29 in good health. Some clones in this sample may be carry-over from other donors' samples.

This clone appeared a few times. This chain joins TRBV28 and TRBJ2-5; 10 nucleotides agree with TRBD2. The DNA end lines up better with TRBJ2-7; the J call may be wrong. The CDR3 spans 15 residues. The V gene's germline CDR1 is MDHEN and CDR2 SYDVKM. In nucleotides, the CDR3 is TGTGCCAGCAGACTCAGCGGGAGGGCCTCCTACGAGCAGTACTTC. This encodes CASRLSGRASYEQYF.

The CDR3 DNA is TGCAGCGTGGGGCAAGGGAATGATCAGCCCCAGCATTTT. This translates into CSVGQGNDQPQHF. The chain is built from TRBV29-1 and TRBJ1-5, with D possibly matching TRBD1 (5 bases). The CDR3 is 13 residues long. Germline V gene sequence: CDR1 SQVTM, CDR2 ANQGSEA. The V end was cut by 6 bases, the J end by 5 bases, with 14 bases between.

The chain uses TRBV7-3 and TRBJ1-1; tentatively, D is TRBD1 (6 bases). The germline V gene encodes CDR1 SGHTA and CDR2 FQGTGA. CDR3 length: 14 residues. The V end lost 2 bases, the J end lost 7 bases, and 14 bases lay between the germline ends. The CDR3 DNA reads TGTGCCAGCAGCTTAGGCACAGGGTTCGGTGAAGCTTTCTTT. Protein product: CASSLGTGFGEAFF.

The V call is TRBV28, the J call TRBJ2-4; no clear D. V was shortened by 3 bases and J by 0 bases, with 6 bases between the two germline ends. The CDR3 length is 14 residues. Germline CDR1 and CDR2: MDHEN and SYDVKM. The CDR3 protein is CASSFSLAKNIQYF. The CDR3 region has the DNA TGTGCCAGCAGTTTTTCCTTAGCCAAAAACATTCAGTACTTC. Drawing the rest from reference TRBV28 and TRBJ2-4, the complete variable domain is DVKVTQSSRYLVKRTGEKVFLECVQDMDHENMFWYRQDPGLGLRLIYFSYDVKMKEKGDIPEGYSVSREKKERFSLILESASTNQTSMYLCASSFSLAKNIQYFGAGTRLSVL.

The J gene is TRBJ1-2, the V gene TRBV5-4; maybe TRBD1 (6 bases). Trimming stripped 4 bases from V and 9 bases from J, with 16 bases between. CDR1 and CDR2 (germline): SGHNT, YYREEE (reference sequence). This CDR3 is 13 amino acids long. The DNA of the CDR3 is TGTGCCAGCAGCCCGCGGAACAGGGAAAGCTACACCTTC. This sequence encodes CASSPRNRESYTF.

The rearrangement joins TRBV7-2 to TRBJ2-2; 9 bases line up with TRBD2. The CDR3 runs 15 residues. The V segment lost 2 bases and the J segment 5 bases; nucleotides outside the gene matches: 3. CDR1 is SGHTA and CDR2 is FQGNSA in the germline V gene. In DNA, the CDR3 is TGTGCCAGCAGCTTATCAGCGGGAGGAACCGGGGAGCTGTTTTTT. Translation gives CASSLSAGGTGELFF.

V is TRBV10-1 and J is TRBJ2-5; no definite D call. There are 16 residues in the CDR3. Germline V CDR1 and CDR2: WNHNN, SYGVQD (reference sequence). Trimming stripped 0 bases from V and 0 bases from J, with 11 bases between. Here the CDR3 reads CASSESWQRYQETQYF. CDR3 nucleotides: TGCGCCAGCAGTGAGTCGTGGCAGCGTTACCAAGAGACCCAGTACTTC.

Only a few counts were recorded for this clone. The gene calls are TRBV7-7 and TRBJ2-5, with 7 bases that match TRBD1. This CDR3 is 13 amino acids long. Per germline, CDR1 SSHAT and CDR2 FNYEAQ (reference sequence). Trimming took 3 bases from V and 6 from J; bases not matched to a gene: 4. DNA of the CDR3: TGTGCCAGCAGCTTCGACAGGGAACAGACCCAGTACTTC. Residues: CASSFDREQTQYF. The variable domain in full, with the rest retrieved from reference TRBV7-7 and TRBJ2-5, is GAGVSQSPRYKVTKRGQDVTLRCDPISSHATLYWYQQALGQGPEFLTYFNYEAQPDKSGLPSDRFSAERPEGSISTLTIQRTEQRDSAMYRCASSFDREQTQYFGPGTRLLVL.

V usage is TRBV15 and J usage is TRBJ2-1; a possible D gene is TRBD2 (6 bases). V lost 3 bases to trimming and J lost 4 bases, with 16 bases between them. Germline assignment: CDR1 LNHNV and CDR2 YYDKDF (reference sequence). This CDR3 comprises 16 residues. The CDR3 nucleotides are TGTGCCACCAGCAGGGGGTCGGGACTTCCGTACAATGAGCAGTTCTTC. It specifies CATSRGSGLPYNEQFF.

The chain employs TRBV5-1 and TRBJ1-4; D gene uncertain. Trimming left V 0 bases short and J 3 bases short, with 9 bases between. In germline, CDR1 is SGHRS, CDR2 YFSETQ. The CDR3 runs 15 residues. The CDR3 DNA sequence: TGCGCCAGCAGCTTGGGGGCTGCAGCTAATGAAAAACTGTTTTTT. Protein sequence: CASSLGAAANEKLFF.

This clone was observed once. The chain has TRBV25-1 and TRBJ1-2; no clear D gene. Germline V gives CDR1 MGHDK, CDR2 SYGVNS. V shed 6 bases and J shed 0 bases, with 17 bases lying between them. The CDR3 covers 16 residues. In DNA form, the CDR3 reads TGTGCCAGCAGGGCCCCGATGGGCAGCACTAACTATGGCTACACCTTC. As protein: CASRAPMGSTNYGYTF.

This clone was seen once. The chain has TRBV12-5 and TRBJ2-3; D remains unclear. Germline V gene lookup returns CDR1 LGHNT and CDR2 FRNRAP. The CDR3 sequence is 13 residues long. V was shortened by 5 bases and J by 6 bases, with 12 bases between the two germline ends. The CDR3 sequence: CASGPRAGDTQYF. The CDR3 coding sequence is TGTGCTAGTGGTCCGAGAGCTGGGGATACGCAGTATTTT.

The chain joins TRBV6-1 to TRBJ2-7, with D unclear. This CDR3 is 11 amino acids long. CDR1 and CDR2 from the germline V gene are MNHNS and SASEGT. V was clipped by 1 base and J by 6 bases, with 4 bases between them. For the CDR3, the DNA is TGTGCCAGCAGTGAAGTGGTCGAGCAGTACTTC. Protein product: CASSEVVEQYF.

As for this clone: This sequence may be a read error, since a much larger clone differs from it by one base. The J gene is TRBJ2-7, the V gene TRBV10-3; no clear D. The CDR3 length is 11 residues. V gave up 1 base and J gave up 3 bases, with 1 base separating them. CDR1 ENHRY and CDR2 SYGVKD come from the germline V gene. The CDR3 here is CAISEYYEQYF. DNA of the CDR3: TGTGCCATCAGTGAGTACTACGAGCAGTACTTC.